This T cell receptor (beta chain) appears in the sequencing data of a study of blood T cell repertoires in COVID-19. About the research overall: Acute and convalescent COVID-19 specimens originated in the United States, Italy and Spain. Sources were T cells, B-cell-depleted T cells, or PBMCs; the material itself was cDNA or gDNA.

Authors' processing steps: Amplification of reference gene primers provided the estimated nucleated cell counts. Profiled with immunoSEQ multiplex PCR; TCRdb holds only in-frame clones, not every one. V, J and clone size are taken as reported in that table, and D and trimming were inferred from the DNA itself. The sample includes about 57,000 clones, around 79% seen only once; the top ten take 25% to 35%. The germline CDR1 and CDR2 sequences are KGHSH and LQKENI. The J segment lost 1 base and the V segment lost 3 bases, leaving 11 bases of the junction unmatched. This CDR3 is 17 amino acids long. The specimen sequenced was peripheral blood. The chain joins TRBV18 to TRBJ1-2, with TRBD1 identical over 7 bases. The sequence was obtained from a human donor in a cohort sampled during active COVID-19. The DNA for the CDR3 is TGTGCCAGCTCACCCACCAGGGGGACTGACGTTAACTATGGCTACACCTTC. Protein: CASSPTRGTDVNYGYTF.